A selection of T cell receptor beta chains follows, all from one sample in a study of T cell responses to AZD1222 COVID-19 vaccine. Here immunoSEQ multiplex PCR was the method, and the copy in TCRdb shows in-frame clones only, minus some. This sample yields 110,000 to 150,000 clones, of which around 90% are seen a single time; about 5.9% belongs to the top ten. The sequencing used peripheral blood, collected on day 0 of AZD1222 vaccination. The receptor set was obtained from an adult in good health. Each CDR3 is given without its conserved first and last residue. The order of the fields is CDR3 protein, J gene, V gene.

ASSIRPGGEGTGELF,TRBJ2-2,TRBV19
ASSISDSPLLDEQF,TRBJ2-1,TRBV19
ASSRLTGEATQY,TRBJ2-5,TRBV2
ASGRTYEQY,TRBJ2-7,TRBV6-2/TRBV6-3
ASSYLGGYGYT,TRBJ1-2,TRBV6-6
ASSIRRADQPQH,TRBJ1-5,TRBV19
ASSVGVANTGELF,TRBJ2-2,TRBV9
ASSEESGYGYT,TRBJ1-2,TRBV19
ASSRPGVATQY,TRBJ2-3,TRBV5-1
ASSPIAGGGYEQY,TRBJ2-7,TRBV5-6